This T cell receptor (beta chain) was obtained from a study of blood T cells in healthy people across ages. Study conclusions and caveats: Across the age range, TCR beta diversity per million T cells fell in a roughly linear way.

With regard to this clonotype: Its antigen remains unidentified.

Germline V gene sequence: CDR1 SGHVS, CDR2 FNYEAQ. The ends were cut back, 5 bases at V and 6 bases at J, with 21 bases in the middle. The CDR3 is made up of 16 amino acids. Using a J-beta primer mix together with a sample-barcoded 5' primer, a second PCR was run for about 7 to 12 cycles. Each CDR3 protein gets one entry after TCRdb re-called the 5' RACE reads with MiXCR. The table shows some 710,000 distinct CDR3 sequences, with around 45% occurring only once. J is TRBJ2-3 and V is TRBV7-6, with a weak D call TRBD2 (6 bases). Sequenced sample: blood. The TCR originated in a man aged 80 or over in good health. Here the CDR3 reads CASSTAVRGVDDTQYF. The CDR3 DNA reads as TGTGCCAGCAGCACCGCCGTGCGGGGAGTGGACGATACGCAGTATTTT.